This T cell receptor (beta chain) is from a study of blood T cell repertoires in COVID-19 (dated by TCRdb to the early 2020s). With respect to the entire study: The collaborator samples originated in the United States, Italy and Spain and spanned the acute and convalescent phases of COVID-19. The material from the prospective study consisted of cDNA or gDNA derived from T cells, B-cell-depleted T cells, or PBMCs. Subjects who had been exposed to COVID-19, were actively infected with it, or had recovered from it provided the deeply sampled blood TCRbeta repertoires that made up the dataset. The repertoires were released in a freely available public database intended as a resource for research on the immune response to SARS-CoV-2. The samples were drawn from the first 160 participants of the ongoing ImmuneRACE study and from 950 to 1,500 subjects provided by 6 global collaborators. A de-identified subject ID, COVID-19 status, age in years and sex were almost always included in the sample metadata. HLA class I and class II types, where available, came from metadata supplied by the sample provider rather than from assay-based typing.

Enrolling through a virtual design, the prospective study's participants ranged in age from roughly 18 to 89 years and lived across some 23 United States geographic areas. In the prospective study, participants were assigned to cohorts based on the clinical history participants reported in a screening survey and a study questionnaire. For ImmuneRACE Cohort 3, a participant was defined as recovered based on two consecutive negative NP/OP PCR tests, clearance by a healthcare professional, or resolution of symptoms. Each participant in the prospective study had whole blood, serum and a nasopharyngeal or oropharyngeal swab collected by mobile phlebotomists. Prospective study participants could optionally give additional blood draws and questionnaires over an approximately two-month period. Blood samples from the prospective study were shipped frozen or at room temperature prior to DNA extraction. TCRbeta CDR3 regions were amplified from genomic DNA by means of the immunoSEQ Assay, a bias-controlled multiplex PCR. From the authors' description of their analysis: The number of nucleated cells in each sample was estimated from the amplification of reference gene primers within the assay. Sequence reads were collapsed and filtered to measure the absolute abundance of every unique TCRbeta CDR3 rearrangement. For each sample, productive Simpson clonality was calculated as the square root of Simpson's diversity index over productive rearrangements. TCRdb provides this immuneACCESS table in a form limited to in-frame rearrangements. Some clones are lacking; in checked studies, under half of them reflect an unresolved V gene, and why the rest are absent is not known. D and trimming were read from the DNA, whereas the V and J calls and clone size are those reported in that table. Recorded for this sample are 130,000 or so clones; 84% of them occurred a single time. The top ten clones comprise around 3.9% of the sample.

What the authors observed across the whole study: The quantity of clinical and demographic metadata differed by source and by participant and was supplied without curation.

Of note for this clone: Its antigen remains unidentified. One junction end disagrees with the germline gene, perhaps due to a read error.

The germline V gene encodes CDR1 MNHEY and CDR2 SVGEGT. The CDR3 spans 17 residues, from the cysteine through the phenylalanine. The CDR3 DNA has 51 bases and is translated from base 1. This TCR came from a woman aged 25 to 39 who had recovered from COVID-19. The sequencing sample was made of PBMCs or T cells enriched from blood (not recorded which). The chain employs TRBV6-2 or TRBV6-3 and TRBJ2-7, with 12 middle bases fitting TRBD2. The nucleotides read TGTGCCAGCAGCTACTTCAAAGGACTAGCGGGGAAATACGAGCAGTACTTC. Its coded protein is CASSYFKGLAGKYEQYF.